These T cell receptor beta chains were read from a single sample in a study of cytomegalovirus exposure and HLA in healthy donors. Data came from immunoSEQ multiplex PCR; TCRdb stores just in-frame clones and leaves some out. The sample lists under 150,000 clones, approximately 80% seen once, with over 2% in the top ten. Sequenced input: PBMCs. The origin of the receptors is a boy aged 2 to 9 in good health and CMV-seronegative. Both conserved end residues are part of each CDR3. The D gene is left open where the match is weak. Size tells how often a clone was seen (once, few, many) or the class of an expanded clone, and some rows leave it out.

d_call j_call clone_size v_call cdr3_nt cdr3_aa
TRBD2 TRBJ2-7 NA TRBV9 TGTGCCAGCAGCGTAGGGGAAGGACTAGCTGGCCCCGAGCAGTACTTC CASSVGEGLAGPEQYF
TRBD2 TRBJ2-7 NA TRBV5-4 TGTGCCAGCAGCTTCCCACTAGCGCAAGACTACGAGCAGTACTTC CASSFPLAQDYEQYF
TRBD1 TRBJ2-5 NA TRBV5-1 TGCGCCAGCAGCTTGGTGGCAGGGGGCAACCAAGAGACCCAGTACTTC CASSLVAGGNQETQYF
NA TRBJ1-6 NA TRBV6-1 TGTGCCAGCAGTGGAGGCCTCAGCTCCTATAATTCACCCCTCCACTTT CASSGGLSSYNSPLHF
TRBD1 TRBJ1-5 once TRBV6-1 TGTGCCAGCACCAAACAGGGGTACCAGGCTCAGCCCCAGCATTTT CASTKQGYQAQPQHF
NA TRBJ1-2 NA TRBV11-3 TGTGCCAGCAGCTTAGACACCCCGCTTCGGGGCTACACCTTC CASSLDTPLRGYTF
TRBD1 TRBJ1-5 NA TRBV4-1 TGCGCCAGCAGCCAAGATAGGGGCCGGGACAGGGGCTGGCCCCAGCATTTT CASSQDRGRDRGWPQHF
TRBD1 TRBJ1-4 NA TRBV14 TGTGCCAGCAGCCAAGCTAGGGGGCTACAAGAAAAACTGTTTTTT CASSQARGLQEKLFF
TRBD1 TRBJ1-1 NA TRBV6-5 TGTGCCAGCAGTGGAACAGGGGAGAGCACTGAAGCTTTCTTT CASSGTGESTEAFF
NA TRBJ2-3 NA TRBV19 TGTGCCAGTAAGGGACTGCTGGGGGATACGCAGTATTTT CASKGLLGDTQYF
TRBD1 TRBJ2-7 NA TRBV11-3 TGTGCCAGCAGCCGAGGACAGGGTTACGAGCAGTACTTC CASSRGQGYEQYF
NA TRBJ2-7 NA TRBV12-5 TGTGCTAGTGGTTTGGCCCGGACAGACTCCTACGAGCAGTACTTC CASGLARTDSYEQYF
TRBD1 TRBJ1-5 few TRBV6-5 TGTGCCAGCAGCACAGGGGCCAATCAGCCCCAGCATTTT CASSTGANQPQHF
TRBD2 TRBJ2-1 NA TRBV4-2 TGTGCCAGCGGTCCTAGCGGGAGTGACTTTCTCAATGAGCAGTTCTTC CASGPSGSDFLNEQFF
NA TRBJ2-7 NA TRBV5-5 TGTGCCAGCAGCTTGGGCCGGGGGGCGCAGGGGTACGAGCAGTACTTC CASSLGRGAQGYEQYF
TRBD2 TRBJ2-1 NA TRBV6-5 TGTGCCAGCAGTTACCTCGGCGGGGGGGGTTACAATGAGCAGTTCTTC CASSYLGGGGYNEQFF
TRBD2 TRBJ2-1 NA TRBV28 TGTGCCAGCAGGCCTTCTAGCGGGTCCTACAATGAGCAGTTCTTC CASRPSSGSYNEQFF
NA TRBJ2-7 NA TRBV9 TGTGCCAGCAGCGTAGACGGGATAAGCTCCTACGAGCAGTACTTC CASSVDGISSYEQYF
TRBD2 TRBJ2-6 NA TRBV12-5 TGTGCTAGTGGTTTGGTACCGGGGGGGGGAATTCTCTCTGGGGCCAACGTCCTGACTTTC CASGLVPGGGILSGANVLTF
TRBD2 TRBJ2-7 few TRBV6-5 TGTGCCAGCAGTAGAAGCGGGGGGCTCTACGAGCAGTACTTC CASSRSGGLYEQYF
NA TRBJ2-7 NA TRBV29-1 TGCAGCGTTGAGGACAGAAAGAGCTCCTACGAGCAGTACTTC CSVEDRKSSYEQYF
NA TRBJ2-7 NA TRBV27 TGTGCCAGCAGTTTTGGTGGGGCGGGGTACGAGCAGTACTTC CASSFGGAGYEQYF
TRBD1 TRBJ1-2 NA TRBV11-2 TGTGCCAGCAGCCCGCGGACAGGGAGGCACTATGGCTACACCTTC CASSPRTGRHYGYTF
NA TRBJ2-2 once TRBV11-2 TGTGCCAGCAGCTTGGGAGGGGGATTTTCCGGGGAGCTGTTTTTT CASSLGGGFSGELFF
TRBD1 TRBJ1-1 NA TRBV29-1 TGCAGCGTTGTAACAGGGGGGAACCTCATGAACACTGAAGCTTTCTTT CSVVTGGNLMNTEAFF
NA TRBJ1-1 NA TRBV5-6 TGTGCCAGCACCACCTCTTTACTGTCGTCGAGGACTGAAGCTTTCTTT CASTTSLLSSRTEAFF
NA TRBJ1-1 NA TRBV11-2 TGTGCCAGCAGCCAACCAGTCGGCTCCAGCGAGGCTTTCTTT CASSQPVGSSEAFF
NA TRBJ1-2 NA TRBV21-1 TGTGCCAGCAGCAAAAAGAGCAGGGCTTATGGCTACACCTTC CASSKKSRAYGYTF
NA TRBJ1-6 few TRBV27 TGTGCCAGCAGTTCGCCCTGGGGGGGTAATTCACCCCTCCACTTT CASSSPWGGNSPLHF
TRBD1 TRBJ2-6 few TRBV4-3 TGCGCCAGCAGCCACCTCACAGGGGGCTCTGGGGCCAACGTCCTGACTTTC CASSHLTGGSGANVLTF
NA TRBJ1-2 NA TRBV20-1 TGCAGTACTGGGCTACGCGTGCCGCACACCTTC CSTGLRVPHTF
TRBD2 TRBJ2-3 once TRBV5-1 TGCGCCAGCAGCTTGGCCTTGCGGACTAGCGGGAGGGCCTCGCCCCGGGCAGATACGCAGTATTTT CASSLALRTSGRASPRADTQYF
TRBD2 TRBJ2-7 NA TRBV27 TGTGCCAGCAGTCCGGCTAGCGGGAGTTACGAGCAGTACTTC CASSPASGSYEQYF
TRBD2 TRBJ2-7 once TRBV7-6 TGTGCCAGCAGCTTAGGTCTAGCGGGCTACGAGCAGTACTTC CASSLGLAGYEQYF
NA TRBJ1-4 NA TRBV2 TGTGCCAGACGCCAGCGTAATGAAAAACTGTTTTTT CARRQRNEKLFF
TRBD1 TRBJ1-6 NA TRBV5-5 TGTGCCAGCAGCTTGAGTCAGGGGGGAGGTTCACCCCTCCACTTT CASSLSQGGGSPLHF
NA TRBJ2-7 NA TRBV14 TGTGCCAGCAGCCTCCGCGTGGACAACCCTGAACCCTACGAGCAGTACTTC CASSLRVDNPEPYEQYF
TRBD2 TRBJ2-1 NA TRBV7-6 TGTGCCAGCAGCTTAGTCGGGAGGGCCTACAATGAGCAGTTCTTC CASSLVGRAYNEQFF
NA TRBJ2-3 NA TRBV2 TGTGCCAGCTGGGGGCGGGTCGGCACAGATACGCAGTATTTT CASWGRVGTDTQYF
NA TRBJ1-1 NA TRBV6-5 TGTGCCAGCAGTTACCGGGGATTGGATGTCACTGAAGCTTTCTTT CASSYRGLDVTEAFF
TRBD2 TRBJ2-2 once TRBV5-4 TGTGCCAGCAGCCCGGCCGGACTAGCGGGAGGCACCGGGGAGCTGTTTTTT CASSPAGLAGGTGELFF
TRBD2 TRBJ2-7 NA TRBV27 TGTGCCAGCAGTTTATCTCACAGGCCTACGGGACTAGCGGGATTCTACGAGCAGTACTTC CASSLSHRPTGLAGFYEQYF
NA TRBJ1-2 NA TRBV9 TGTGCCACCCAAGGGGTGGATGGCTACACCTTC CATQGVDGYTF
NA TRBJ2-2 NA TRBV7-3 TGTGCCAGCCCCCTCATCAGGTATCAGGGGAACACCGGGGAGCTGTTTTTT CASPLIRYQGNTGELFF
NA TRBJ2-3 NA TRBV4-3 TGCGCCAGCAGCCAGACTGGCTATAGCACAGATACGCAGTATTTT CASSQTGYSTDTQYF
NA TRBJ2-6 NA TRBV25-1 TGTGCCAGCAGTGGACAGGCCTCTGGGGCCAACGTCCTGACTTTC CASSGQASGANVLTF
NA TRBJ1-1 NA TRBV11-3 TGTGCCAGCAGCTTCGCCCTCAGGCAAGCTTTCTTT CASSFALRQAFF
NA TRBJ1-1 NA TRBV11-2 TGTGCCAGCAGTCTAACAGGGAAGGGGGGGACTGAAGCTTTCTTT CASSLTGKGGTEAFF
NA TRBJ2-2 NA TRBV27 TGTGCCAGCAGTTTCACCGCCCCAGGGGTCTTGCACACCGGGGAGCTGTTTTTT CASSFTAPGVLHTGELFF
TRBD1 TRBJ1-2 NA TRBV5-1 TGCGCCAGCAGCCCACGGACAGGGGGCGACTATGGCTACACCTTC CASSPRTGGDYGYTF